The subject of this entry is one TCR beta chain. Antigen: not known. This entry belongs to a study of cytomegalovirus exposure and HLA in healthy donors. Study at large: From HLA-typed donors, an early data release held about 85 million unique TCRs. When 300 to 400 donors were genotyped, approximately 81% of them were found to fall in the Caucasian-associated ancestry cluster. Overall study findings and caveats: Information on immune exposure was restricted to one variable (CMV serostatus). A later examination showed that TCR association rates differed by HLA locus, with DRB1 most and HLA-C fewest.

PCR amplification relied on 60 Vbeta primers (plus 13 Jbeta primers). Sequencing was performed with immunoSEQ multiplex PCR; in TCRdb, only in-frame clones are kept and a portion is missing. The repertoire has tens of thousands of clones, around 76% of them found once; the top ten carry 5.5% to 7.5%. Per germline, CDR1 SGHVS and CDR2 FNYEAQ. Trimming took off 1 base at V and 7 bases at J, with 13 bases between the two ends. The CDR3 has 15 amino acids. The gene calls are TRBV7-6 and TRBJ1-4; D remains ambiguous. Sample: PBMCs. This TCR was recovered from a man aged 45-65 years in good health and CMV-seronegative. CDR3 loop: CASSLEAGMGEKLFF. CDR3 nucleotides: TGTGCCAGCAGCTTAGAGGCGGGAATGGGTGAAAAACTGTTTTTT.